A selection of T cell receptor beta chains follows, all from one sample in a study of T cells expressing NK-cell markers. TCRdb reprocessed the 5' RACE reads, with one entry per CDR3 protein and no DNA. Here the sample table reports about 440,000 distinct CDR3 sequences. The sample taken for sequencing was blood T cells: a sorted CD56 or NKG2C T cell subset, CD4+ or CD8+ T cells, or bulk PBMC T cells (not recorded which). The source of these receptors is a woman between 18 and 69 years old in good health. Each CDR3 is given with its conserved first and last residue. Each record gives: V gene, J gene, CDR3 protein.

v_call: TRBV7-3; j_call: TRBJ2-1; cdr3_aa: CASSSPLSGDNEQFF
v_call: TRBV6-5; j_call: TRBJ2-1; cdr3_aa: CASSSIFASGGAYNEQFF
v_call: TRBV29-1; j_call: TRBJ2-3; cdr3_aa: CSVTRATTSTDTQYF
v_call: TRBV5-1; j_call: TRBJ2-3; cdr3_aa: CASSPGAPSTDTQYF
v_call: TRBV7-2; j_call: TRBJ2-3; cdr3_aa: CASSLDPTDTQYF
v_call: TRBV27; j_call: TRBJ2-5; cdr3_aa: CASGRGYSTQYF
v_call: TRBV18; j_call: TRBJ2-7; cdr3_aa: CASSPVSSYEQYF
v_call: TRBV20-1; j_call: TRBJ2-1; cdr3_aa: CSADQVYNEQFF
v_call: TRBV6-6; j_call: TRBJ1-5; cdr3_aa: CASRTGSDQPQHF
v_call: TRBV7-2; j_call: TRBJ1-5; cdr3_aa: CASSLEGVKPQHF
v_call: TRBV7-3; j_call: TRBJ2-1; cdr3_aa: CASSPRTSGVNNEQFF
v_call: TRBV29-1; j_call: TRBJ2-3; cdr3_aa: CSVEDMGLSTQYF
v_call: TRBV9; j_call: TRBJ1-6; cdr3_aa: CASSPMTGPPASPLHF
v_call: TRBV7-3; j_call: TRBJ2-3; cdr3_aa: CASSLNAGPSTQYF
v_call: TRBV27; j_call: TRBJ2-3; cdr3_aa: CATRPRTDTQYF
v_call: TRBV2; j_call: TRBJ2-7; cdr3_aa: CASNIGIADSEQYF
v_call: TRBV18; j_call: TRBJ2-2; cdr3_aa: CASSREGQTLGIGELFF
v_call: TRBV15; j_call: TRBJ2-1; cdr3_aa: CATSREEIAGEQFF
v_call: TRBV21-1; j_call: TRBJ2-5; cdr3_aa: CASSKGSSGGRETQYF
v_call: TRBV7-2; j_call: TRBJ1-5; cdr3_aa: CASSLGGPQHF
v_call: TRBV29-1; j_call: TRBJ2-7; cdr3_aa: CSVEGQGDYSSGEQYF
v_call: TRBV5-6; j_call: TRBJ2-7; cdr3_aa: CASDRPYEQYF
v_call: TRBV21-1; j_call: TRBJ2-3; cdr3_aa: CASSKRRGAGTDTQYF
v_call: TRBV9; j_call: TRBJ2-3; cdr3_aa: CASSGLAGGITDTQYF
v_call: TRBV20-1; j_call: TRBJ2-1; cdr3_aa: CSARDSWGSGDEQFF
v_call: TRBV5-1; j_call: TRBJ1-2; cdr3_aa: CASSPKTGDGYTF
v_call: TRBV28; j_call: TRBJ2-2; cdr3_aa: CASSEVGPNTGELFF
v_call: TRBV30; j_call: TRBJ2-3; cdr3_aa: CAWSVGDSTQYF
v_call: TRBV12-3/TRBV12-4; j_call: TRBJ2-3; cdr3_aa: CASTLRGGTITDTQYF
v_call: TRBV7-2; j_call: TRBJ1-1; cdr3_aa: CASSLTRGNTEAFF
v_call: TRBV11-2; j_call: TRBJ1-6; cdr3_aa: CASSLVLGYNSPLHF
v_call: TRBV28; j_call: TRBJ2-5; cdr3_aa: CASSRAGVQETQYF
v_call: TRBV4-3; j_call: TRBJ2-3; cdr3_aa: CASSQSRTSGGATDTQYF
v_call: TRBV6-1; j_call: TRBJ2-7; cdr3_aa: CASRRGGDGIYEQYF
v_call: TRBV6-8; j_call: TRBJ1-5; cdr3_aa: CASTTIGPWVNQPQHF
v_call: TRBV12-3/TRBV12-4; j_call: TRBJ2-1; cdr3_aa: CASRTPASGGYNEQFF
v_call: TRBV4-3; j_call: TRBJ2-1; cdr3_aa: CASSQGLAGGAEQFF
v_call: TRBV3-1; j_call: TRBJ2-7; cdr3_aa: CASSQDRVSGGREGPYEQYF
v_call: TRBV6-1; j_call: TRBJ2-7; cdr3_aa: CASTLLAGISYEQYF
v_call: TRBV18; j_call: TRBJ1-1; cdr3_aa: CASSVVLDSAAFF
v_call: TRBV11-2; j_call: TRBJ2-7; cdr3_aa: CASSLIALAGVTYEQYF
v_call: TRBV6-1; j_call: TRBJ1-5; cdr3_aa: CASSRGQPQHF
v_call: TRBV12-3/TRBV12-4; j_call: TRBJ1-1; cdr3_aa: CASRKGDRGGEAFF
v_call: TRBV29-1; j_call: TRBJ2-7; cdr3_aa: CSGGQGMFYEQYF
v_call: TRBV28; j_call: TRBJ2-1; cdr3_aa: CASSYTHSYRNNEQFF
v_call: TRBV7-2; j_call: TRBJ2-5; cdr3_aa: CASSLSGNRQETQYF
v_call: TRBV11-1; j_call: TRBJ1-6; cdr3_aa: CASSLRKGKDINNSPLHF
v_call: TRBV25-1; j_call: TRBJ2-3; cdr3_aa: CASSEGTLGGDTQYF
v_call: TRBV5-4; j_call: TRBJ2-4; cdr3_aa: CASSLGTDQQYF
v_call: TRBV10-3; j_call: TRBJ2-7; cdr3_aa: CAMGRESLGEQYF
v_call: TRBV12-3/TRBV12-4; j_call: TRBJ1-1; cdr3_aa: CASSPGFLENTEAFF
v_call: TRBV20-1; j_call: TRBJ2-7; cdr3_aa: CSARRDVHEQYF